Listed here is a single T cell receptor (beta chain). The assay was immunoSEQ multiplex PCR, and TCRdb's table has in-frame clones only and misses some. The sample holds 30,000 to 45,000 clones, over 75% seen once. The data were obtained in a study of blood T cell repertoires in COVID-19. V gave up 0 bases and J gave up 0 bases, with 5 bases separating them. The CDR3 extends over 14 amino acids. Germline V gene data show CDR1 as SGHDT and CDR2 as YYEEEE. The receptor was isolated from a man in his sixties with active COVID-19. The chain links TRBV5-6 to TRBJ2-3; D remains ambiguous. The material sequenced was peripheral blood. For the CDR3, the DNA is TGTGCCAGCAGCTTGGCCGGGAGCACAGATACGCAGTATTTT. This encodes CASSLAGSTDTQYF.